These 15 T cell receptor beta chains share one sample of origin, sequenced in a study of T cell changes during pregnancy in multiple sclerosis. Clones were read by immunoSEQ multiplex PCR, and TCRdb kept only the in-frame ones, dropping some. The table records approximately 30,000 clones, about 88% of them present only once. The specimen was CD8+ T cells from peripheral blood mononuclear cells, collected in the second trimester of pregnancy. The receptors were gathered from a female donor with multiple sclerosis, enrolled in a pregnancy study.

Only one count was recorded for this clone. This chain links TRBV19 with TRBJ2-3; D is unclear. This CDR3 spans 15 amino acids. Germline-derived CDR1 and CDR2 are LNHDA and SQIVND (reference sequence). V was clipped by 4 bases and J by 0 bases, with 11 bases between them. The CDR3 loop is CASSRGGTSTDTQYF. Here the CDR3 DNA reads TGTGCCAGTAGTAGAGGTGGAACTAGCACAGATACGCAGTATTTT.

The V call is TRBV5-5, the J call TRBJ1-3, with D unresolved. V lost 4 bases and J 2 bases, leaving 16 bases between the germline ends. The CDR3 contains 16 residues. Germline V gene sequence: CDR1 SGHKS, CDR2 YYEKEE (reference sequence). CDR3 coding DNA: TGTGCCAGCAGCCCCTCTGCGGCCCGGGCTGGAAACACCATATATTTT. As protein: CASSPSAARAGNTIYF.

The chain links TRBV5-4 to TRBJ1-2; TRBD1 matches at 7 bases. The V gene's germline CDR1 is SGHNT and CDR2 YYREEE (reference sequence). The CDR3 contains 16 residues. Trimming took 3 bases from V and 3 from J; bases not matched to a gene: 11. The CDR3 DNA sequence: TGTGCCAGCAGCTGGAATAATTGGGACAGTTACTATGGCTACACCTTC. Its translation: CASSWNNWDSYYGYTF.

The V call is TRBV2, the J call TRBJ1-2; D may be TRBD1 (5 bases). Trimming shortened V by 7 bases and J by 3 bases, and 12 bases separated the two germline ends. The CDR3 is made up of 13 amino acids. The germline V gene encodes CDR1 SNHLY and CDR2 FYNNEI. The CDR3 DNA is TGTGCCAGCACTCACAGGATGTACTATGGCTACACCTTC. This gives the protein CASTHRMYYGYTF.

The chain uses TRBV14 and TRBJ1-2; D possibly corresponds to TRBD1 (6 bases). Germline CDR1 and CDR2: SGHDN and FVKESK. Deletions cut 1 base from V and 4 bases from J, with 7 bases between. This CDR3 spans 13 amino acids. This CDR3 reads CASSQAGAYGYTF. The CDR3 nucleotides read TGTGCCAGCAGCCAAGCAGGGGCCTATGGCTACACCTTC.

This clone was recorded only once. The DNA is omitted, as the CDR3 cannot be located on it reliably, and the CDR3 follows TCRdb's listing. The chain employs TRBV6-5 and TRBJ2-7; the DNA was not used to check the table's D call, TRBD1. The CDR3 comprises 14 residues, both ends counted. Germline V gene data show CDR1 as MNHEY and CDR2 as SVGAGI. CDR3 residues: CASSSSTGEDEQYF.

The chain employs TRBV6-1 and TRBJ1-5, with 7 bases identical to TRBD1. The CDR3 loop spans 14 amino acids. Germline V gene sequence: CDR1 MNHNS, CDR2 SASEGT. The V gene end was trimmed by 5 bases and the J gene end by 3 bases; junction bases not matched to a gene: 4. CDR3 amino acids: CASSPQGDNQPQHF. The CDR3, as DNA: TGTGCCAGCAGTCCTCAGGGGGACAATCAGCCCCAGCATTTT.

The V and J genes are TRBV11-3 and TRBJ2-3; possible D gene TRBD1, 5 bases. V dropped 5 bases and J dropped 6 bases, with 12 bases sitting between them. The CDR3 spans 13 residues. CDR1 and CDR2 from the germline V gene are SGHNT and YENEEA. The CDR3 protein is CASSIPGWDTQYF. For the CDR3, the DNA is TGTGCCAGCAGCATCCCAGGGTGGGATACGCAGTATTTT.

The chain combines TRBV27 with TRBJ1-1; tentatively, D is TRBD1 (6 bases). Germline-derived CDR1 and CDR2 are MNHEY and SMNVEV (reference sequence). Trimming took 8 bases from V and 9 from J, leaving 19 bases between them. The CDR3 is 13 residues long. CDR3 coding DNA: TGTGCCAGCTCACTGCTCACAGGGAATAAAGCTTTCTTT. The encoded protein is CASSLLTGNKAFF.

The rearrangement uses TRBV6-6 and TRBJ1-1; 7 bases line up with TRBD1. V lost 4 bases and J lost 10; bases outside the gene matches: 12. Germline CDR1 is MNHNY and CDR2 is SVGAGI (reference sequence). The CDR3 sequence is 14 residues long. DNA of the CDR3: TGTGCCAGCAGTTTCCCCGAGGGGGCGCGCGGAGCTTTCTTT. It codes for CASSFPEGARGAFF.

The chain is built from TRBV27 and TRBJ2-3; 8 positions agree with TRBD1. The CDR3 is made up of 15 amino acids. Germline CDR1 is MNHEY and CDR2 is SMNVEV (reference sequence). Losses at the gene ends were 6 bases for V and 5 bases for J; bases not matched to a gene: 10. The CDR3 nucleotides are TGTGCCAGCAGCCAAGGGGACAGGCTCGGAGATACGCAGTATTTT. Protein product: CASSQGDRLGDTQYF.

On this clone: Germline and junction disagree at one end, which may indicate a read error. The chain carries TRBV7-7 and TRBJ2-7, with 7 positions matching TRBD1. The germline gives CDR1 SSHAT, CDR2 FNYEAQ (reference sequence). This CDR3 is built from 15 residues. CDR3 sequence: CASSQAPGGSYEQYF. CDR3 DNA: TGCGCCAGCAGCCAAGCCCCAGGGGGCTCCTACGAGCAGTACTTC.

This clone was observed a few times. The chain links TRBV5-1 to TRBJ1-1, with D unclear. The CDR3 sequence is 13 residues long. Germline V lookup: CDR1 SGHRS, CDR2 YFSETQ. Trimming left V 0 bases short and J 1 base short, with 4 bases between. The CDR3 DNA reads as TGCGCCAGCAGCTTGGACACGAACACTGAAGCTTTCTTT. It is translated as CASSLDTNTEAFF.

In this sample, this clone turned up a few times. The gene calls are TRBV30 and TRBJ2-3, with D perhaps TRBD2 (6 bases). There are 14 residues in the CDR3. Trimming pared 3 bases from V and 2 bases from J, leaving 12 bases between. Germline loops: CDR1 GTSNPN, CDR2 SVGIG (reference sequence). CDR3 in DNA: TGTGCCTGGAGCCATAGCGGTTACACAGATACGCAGTATTTT. This encodes CAWSHSGYTDTQYF.

For the CDR3, the DNA is TGTGCCAGCAGGTTACTTTATGCTGGTAATTCACCCCTCCACTTT. This gives the protein CASRLLYAGNSPLHF. The chain employs TRBV6-1 and TRBJ1-6; the D is unclear. The CDR3 is made up of 15 amino acids. The germline V and J ends were trimmed by 6 bases and 6 bases, with 15 bases remaining between them. Germline assignment: CDR1 MNHNS and CDR2 SASEGT.